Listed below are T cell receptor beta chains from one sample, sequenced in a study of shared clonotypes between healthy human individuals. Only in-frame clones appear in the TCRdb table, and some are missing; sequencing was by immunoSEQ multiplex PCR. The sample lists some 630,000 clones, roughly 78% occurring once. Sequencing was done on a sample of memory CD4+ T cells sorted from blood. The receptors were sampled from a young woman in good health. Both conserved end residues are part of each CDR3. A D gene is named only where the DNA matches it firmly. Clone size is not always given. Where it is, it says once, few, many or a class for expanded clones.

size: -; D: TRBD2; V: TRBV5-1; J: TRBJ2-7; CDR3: CASSKWTSGRSSYEQYF; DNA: TGCGCCAGCAGCAAATGGACTAGCGGGAGGAGCTCCTACGAGCAGTACTTC
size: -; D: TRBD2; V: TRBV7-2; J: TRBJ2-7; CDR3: CASSFRLAGGSYEQYF; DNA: TGTGCCAGCAGCTTTCGACTAGCGGGAGGTTCGTACGAGCAGTACTTC
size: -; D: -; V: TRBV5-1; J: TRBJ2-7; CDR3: CASSLFSGTYEQYF; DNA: TGCGCCAGCAGCTTGTTTAGCGGTACCTACGAGCAGTACTTC
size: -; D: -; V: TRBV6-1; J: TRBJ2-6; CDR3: CASSGTGTRGANVLTF; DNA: TGTGCCAGCAGTGGTACAGGGACGAGAGGGGCCAACGTCCTGACTTTC
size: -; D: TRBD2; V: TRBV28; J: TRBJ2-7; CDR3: CASGTSGHIFYEQYF; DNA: TGTGCCAGCGGGACTAGCGGCCACATTTTCTACGAGCAGTACTTC
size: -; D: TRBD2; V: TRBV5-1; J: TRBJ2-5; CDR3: CASSTGTSGQETQYF; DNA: TGCGCCAGCAGCACCGGGACTAGCGGTCAAGAGACCCAGTACTTC
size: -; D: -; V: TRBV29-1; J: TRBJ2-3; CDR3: CSVDVSFTDTQYF; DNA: TGCAGCGTTGACGTCAGTTTCACAGATACGCAGTATTTT
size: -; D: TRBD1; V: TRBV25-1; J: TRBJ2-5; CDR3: CASSARDRGETQYF; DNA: TGTGCCAGCAGTGCCCGGGACAGGGGAGAGACCCAGTACTTC
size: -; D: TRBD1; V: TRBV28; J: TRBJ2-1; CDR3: CASSFWTGRRGDNEQFF; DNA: TGTGCCAGCAGTTTTTGGACAGGACGCAGGGGCGACAATGAGCAGTTCTTC
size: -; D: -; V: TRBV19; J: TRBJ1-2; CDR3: CASSPTGALYGYTF; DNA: TGTGCCAGTAGTCCGACCGGCGCCCTATATGGCTACACCTTC
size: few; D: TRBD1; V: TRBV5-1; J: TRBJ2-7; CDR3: CASSPGTGALGQYF; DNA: TGCGCCAGCAGCCCAGGGACAGGGGCGTTGGGGCAGTACTTC
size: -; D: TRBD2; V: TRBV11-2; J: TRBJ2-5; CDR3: CASRLLAGETQYF; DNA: TGTGCCAGCAGGTTACTAGCGGGCGAGACCCAGTACTTC
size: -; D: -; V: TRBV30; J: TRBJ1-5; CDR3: CAWSEDGYQPQHF; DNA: TGTGCCTGGAGTGAGGACGGATATCAGCCCCAGCATTTT
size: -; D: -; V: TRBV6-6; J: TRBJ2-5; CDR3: CASRTGSFGTQYF; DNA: TGTGCCAGCAGAACAGGGTCCTTCGGGACCCAGTACTTC
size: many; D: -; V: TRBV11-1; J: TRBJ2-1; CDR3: CASSSQRDNEQFF; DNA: TGTGCCAGCAGCTCCCAGCGGGACAATGAGCAGTTCTTC
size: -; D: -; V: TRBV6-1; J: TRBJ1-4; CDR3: CASSEAHTKLFF; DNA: TGTGCCAGCAGTGAGGCCCACACAAAACTGTTTTTT
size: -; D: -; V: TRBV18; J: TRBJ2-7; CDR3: CASSPQGQTYEQYF; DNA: TGTGCCAGCTCACCCCAAGGACAGACCTACGAGCAGTACTTC
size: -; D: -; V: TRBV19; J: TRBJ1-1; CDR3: CASSQQGVGTEAFF; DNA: TGTGCCAGTAGTCAACAGGGTGTAGGCACTGAAGCTTTCTTT
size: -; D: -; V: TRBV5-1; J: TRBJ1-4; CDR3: CASSAEGRVRGEKLFF; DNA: TGCGCCAGCAGCGCCGAGGGACGGGTCAGGGGTGAAAAACTGTTTTTT
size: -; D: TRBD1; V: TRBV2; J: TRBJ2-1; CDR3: CASSEALGTGAYNEQFF; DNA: TGTGCCAGCAGTGAAGCGCTTGGGACAGGGGCCTACAATGAGCAGTTCTTC
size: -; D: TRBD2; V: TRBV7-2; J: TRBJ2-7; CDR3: CASSEGLAGSYEQYF; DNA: TGTGCCAGCAGCGAAGGACTAGCGGGAAGTTACGAGCAGTACTTC
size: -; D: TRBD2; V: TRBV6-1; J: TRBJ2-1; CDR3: CASSEATGRAGNEQFF; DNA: TGTGCCAGCAGTGAAGCCACCGGGAGGGCCGGGAATGAGCAGTTCTTC
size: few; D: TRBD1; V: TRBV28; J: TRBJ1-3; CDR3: CASSLGQGNTIYF; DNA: TGTGCCAGCAGTTTGGGACAGGGAAACACCATATATTTT
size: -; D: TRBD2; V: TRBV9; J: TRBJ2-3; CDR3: CASSVARVRAGGFTDTQYF; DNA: TGTGCCAGCAGCGTAGCCCGGGTGAGGGCGGGGGGATTCACAGATACGCAGTATTTT
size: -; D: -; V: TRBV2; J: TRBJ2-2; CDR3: CASRWAGELFF; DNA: TGTGCCAGCAGGTGGGCGGGGGAGCTGTTTTTT
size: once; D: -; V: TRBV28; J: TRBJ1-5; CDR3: CASSLGITGPGGRAQHF; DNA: TGTGCCAGCAGCTTAGGGATTACAGGTCCCGGAGGTAGGGCCCAGCATTTT
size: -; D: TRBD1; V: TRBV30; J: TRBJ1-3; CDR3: CAWSVPDRGPELPGNTIYF; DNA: TGTGCCTGGAGTGTACCCGACAGGGGCCCCGAGCTTCCTGGAAACACCATATATTTT
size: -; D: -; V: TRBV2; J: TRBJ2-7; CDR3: CASCAGRLSYEQYF; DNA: TGTGCCAGCTGTGCGGGGAGGCTCTCCTACGAGCAGTACTTC
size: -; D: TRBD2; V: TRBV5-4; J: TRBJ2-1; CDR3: CASSTLAGGNNEQFF; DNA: TGTGCCAGCAGCACCTTAGCGGGAGGTAACAATGAGCAGTTCTTC
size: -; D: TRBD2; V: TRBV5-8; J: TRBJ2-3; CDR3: CASSRGTSGPSTDTQYF; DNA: TGTGCCAGCAGCCGCGGGACTAGCGGTCCTAGCACAGATACGCAGTATTTT
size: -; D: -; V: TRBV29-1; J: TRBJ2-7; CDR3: CSVGGQAYEQYF; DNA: TGCAGCGTTGGAGGGCAGGCTTACGAGCAGTACTTC
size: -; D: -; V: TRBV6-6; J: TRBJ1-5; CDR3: CASSISGNQPQHF; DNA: TGTGCCAGCAGTATTAGCGGGAACCAGCCCCAGCATTTT
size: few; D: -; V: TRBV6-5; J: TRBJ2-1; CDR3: CASSFDSSAYNEQFF; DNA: TGTGCCAGCAGTTTCGACAGTTCAGCCTACAATGAGCAGTTCTTC
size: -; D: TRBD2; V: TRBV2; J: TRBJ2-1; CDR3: CASSRTSGRTNEQFF; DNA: TGTGCCAGCAGTCGGACTAGCGGGAGAACCAATGAGCAGTTCTTC
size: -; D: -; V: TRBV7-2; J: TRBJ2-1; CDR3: CASSRVSSYNEQFF; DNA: TGTGCCAGCAGCCGCGTGAGCTCCTACAATGAGCAGTTCTTC
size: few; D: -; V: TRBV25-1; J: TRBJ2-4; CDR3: CASSSSLAKNIQYF; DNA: TGTGCCAGCAGTTCATCTCTAGCCAAAAACATTCAGTACTTC
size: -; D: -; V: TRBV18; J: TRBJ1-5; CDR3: CASSRAPLGTQPQHF; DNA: TGTGCCAGCTCAAGGGCACCCTTGGGGACTCAGCCCCAGCATTTT
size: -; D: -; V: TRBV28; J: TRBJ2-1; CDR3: CASSPIVVKQFF; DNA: TGTGCCAGCAGCCCCATCGTGGTCAAGCAGTTCTTC
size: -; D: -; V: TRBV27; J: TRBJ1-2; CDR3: CASSLYRTDYGYTF; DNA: TGTGCCAGCAGTTTATATAGGACAGACTATGGCTACACCTTC
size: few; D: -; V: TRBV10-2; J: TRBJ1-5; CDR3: CASSAVGRSNQPQHF; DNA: TGCGCCAGCAGTGCCGTTGGACGGAGCAATCAGCCCCAGCATTTT
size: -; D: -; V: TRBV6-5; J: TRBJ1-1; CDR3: CASSYSGGGDTEAFF; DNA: TGTGCCAGCAGTTACTCGGGCGGGGGGGACACTGAAGCTTTCTTT
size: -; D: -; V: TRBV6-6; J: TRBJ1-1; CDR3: CASSYSQGRTEAFF; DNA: TGTGCCAGCAGTTACTCTCAGGGGAGGACTGAAGCTTTCTTT
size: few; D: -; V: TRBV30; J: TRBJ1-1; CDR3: CAWSTMNTEAFF; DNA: TGTGCCTGGAGTACCATGAACACTGAAGCTTTCTTT
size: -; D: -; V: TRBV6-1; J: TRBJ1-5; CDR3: CASSVGGNGNQPQHF; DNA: TGTGCCAGCAGTGTGGGGGGGAACGGCAATCAGCCCCAGCATTTT
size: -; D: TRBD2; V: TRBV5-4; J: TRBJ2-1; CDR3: CASSLGLAERGEQFF; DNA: TGTGCCAGCAGCCTAGGACTAGCGGAGAGGGGTGAGCAGTTCTTC
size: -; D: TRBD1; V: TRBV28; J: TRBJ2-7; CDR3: CASSIFGTDSYEQYF; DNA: TGTGCCAGCAGTATTTTCGGGACAGATTCCTACGAGCAGTACTTC
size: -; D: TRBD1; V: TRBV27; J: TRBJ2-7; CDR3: CASSLSGQTRGEQYF; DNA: TGTGCCAGCAGTTTATCGGGACAGACCCGTGGGGAGCAGTACTTC
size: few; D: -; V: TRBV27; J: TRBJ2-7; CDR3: CASSSRTAPGEQYF; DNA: TGTGCCAGCAGTTCGAGGACAGCCCCCGGGGAGCAGTACTTC
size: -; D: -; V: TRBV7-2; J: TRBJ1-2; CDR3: CASSLEGRVYGYTF; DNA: TGTGCCAGCAGCTTAGAGGGCAGGGTCTATGGCTACACCTTC
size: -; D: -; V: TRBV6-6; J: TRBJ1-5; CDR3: CASSYLFRASNQPQHF; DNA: TGTGCCAGCAGTTACTTATTTCGGGCCAGCAATCAGCCCCAGCATTTT
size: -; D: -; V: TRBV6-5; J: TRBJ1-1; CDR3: CASSYIRGTEAFF; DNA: TGTGCCAGCAGTTATATACGGGGCACTGAAGCTTTCTTT
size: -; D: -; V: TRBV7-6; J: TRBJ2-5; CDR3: CASSLHVSAGQETQYF; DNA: TGTGCCAGCAGCTTACACGTATCCGCAGGGCAAGAGACCCAGTACTTC
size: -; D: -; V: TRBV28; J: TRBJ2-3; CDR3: CASSQIPGVGLNF; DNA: TGTGCCAGCAGCCAAATTCCGGGGGTCGGGTTAAATTTT
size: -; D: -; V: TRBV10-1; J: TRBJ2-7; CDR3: CASSEDGAHYEQYF; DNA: TGCGCCAGCAGTGAAGACGGGGCCCACTACGAGCAGTACTTC
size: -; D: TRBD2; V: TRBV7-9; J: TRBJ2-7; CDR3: CASSLVREGPLVF; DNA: TGTGCCAGCAGCTTAGTCCGGGAGGGCCCGCTTGTCTTC